This T cell receptor (beta chain) was recorded in a study of cytomegalovirus exposure and HLA in healthy donors. Study observations and caveats: One variant, a missense change in DCLRE1C, was linked in a later analysis to TCR beta V- and J-gene trimming. Another analysis was done later, and it associated approximately 17,000 TCR beta sequences with HLA alleles at 0.05 false discovery rate. A few V segments could not be told apart, such as TRBV6-2 and TRBV6-3, and were left out.

CDR1 SGHTA and CDR2 FQGTGA come from the germline V gene. J gave up 4 bases and V 2 bases, and 11 bases lay outside the gene matches. The CDR3 covers 17 residues. This clone was observed a single time. As yet, its antigen is unknown. The PCR made use of 60 Vbeta and 13 Jbeta primers. Clones were sequenced by immunoSEQ multiplex PCR, and TCRdb holds only the in-frame ones, with some missing. This sample yields tens of thousands of clones, of which 70% to 80% are seen a single time; around 0.63% belongs to the top ten. The sequence was obtained from a man between 25 and 39 years old in good health and CMV-seronegative. V is TRBV7-3 and J is TRBJ2-1; 7 bases map to TRBD2. The sequenced sample was PBMCs. The chain's CDR3 is CASSLQPGLAEYNEQFF. The CDR3 region has the DNA TGTGCCAGCAGCTTACAGCCAGGGCTAGCGGAGTACAATGAGCAGTTCTTC.